The source of this T cell receptor beta chain is a study of cytomegalovirus exposure and HLA in healthy donors (TCRdb year 2017). At the level of the whole study: An earlier analysis of some 550 of the donors reported 250 to 350 Gb of sequence data and 100 million to 130 million unique TCR beta sequences from 190 million or so T cells. An early release covering more than 500 HLA-typed donors comprised roughly 300 gigabases of sequencing data and tens of millions of unique TCR sequences. Among the roughly 430 genotyped donors, 81% belonged to the genetic ancestry cluster associated with self-reported Caucasian donors. The study aimed to test whether cataloging public T cell receptors could reveal signatures of past pathogen exposure. The study profiled the T cell repertoires of under 850 subjects by immunosequencing and related them to cytomegalovirus serostatus. A separate validation cohort of 90 to 150 different subjects was used in addition to the 666-subject first cohort. High-throughput TCR immunosequencing, statistical association of individual TCRs with disease status, and machine learning were combined to predict cytomegalovirus infection status. To study patterns of TCR occurrence, a later analysis re-analyzed previously published TCR beta repertoires from 700 or so donors and added high-resolution HLA genotyping. In the later analysis, no new phenotypic data were used to find candidate immune exposures; instead, reliance was placed on TCR beta sequences and their occurrence across donors. In an earlier analysis of 587 of the donors, high-throughput TCR beta sequencing was used to judge whether each TCR beta V gene segment behaved as functional or pseudogenic. Alongside the repertoire data, information on donor age, sex, ethnicity and CMV serostatus was compiled. A later genetic analysis used genome-wide SNP genotypes for about three fifths of the 666 donors, treating that subset as a discovery cohort. All discovery cohort repertoires had been generated on a single sequencing platform. Both class I and class II loci were covered by HLA typing, at four-digit resolution. The number of typed donors differed by locus: roughly 629-640 for A, B, C, DRB1 and DQB1; about 520 for DQA1; some 610 for DPA1; and roughly 470 for DPB1. A handful of DR-DQ haplotypes were handled as single units for association and clustering because linkage in the cohort was strong. Among about 360 genotyped donors of the cohort, an average of approximately 250,000 unique TCR beta nucleotide sequences were sequenced per donor, roughly 18% of them non-productive.

This clone appeared a few times. Its specific antigen is unknown. No qualities accompany the bases; no much larger clone lies one base away. The cohort consisted of 600 to 700 healthy bone marrow donors. Cohort members were all nominally healthy when sampled, although unrecorded immune exposures were likely present. The donor was CMV seronegative and belonged to the group of around 350 seronegative cohort members. A peripheral blood sample was collected from each donor, and TCR beta sequencing was performed on peripheral blood mononuclear cells. Genomic DNA extraction from the blood cell samples was performed with the Qiagen DNeasy Blood Extraction Kit. Results and caveats for the whole study, not just this receptor: A few of the identified cytomegalovirus-associated TCR beta chains were confirmed in vitro to be specific for cytomegalovirus antigens. Because counts were too low, approximately 18 rarely observed V segments, including chromosome 9 orphons, were excluded from the earlier analysis of several hundred of the donors. The study listed 150 to 200 TCR beta chains as associated with cytomegalovirus. Assigning TCR associations to individual alleles was difficult when HLA alleles, especially DR and DQ, strongly co-occurred. Cytomegalovirus status was reported to be diagnosed by the classifier with high specificity and sensitivity in both the original and validation cohorts. According to a later analysis, parvovirus B19, influenza, CMV and Epstein-Barr virus appeared linked to several top co-occurrence clusters. In a later analysis, some 17,000 TCR beta sequences were associated with specific HLA alleles at a false discovery rate of 0.05. In a later analysis, most CMV-associated TCR beta chains were found to appear HLA-restricted, with HLA associations seemingly driven largely by CMV exposure. In a later analysis, TCR association rates were found to vary across HLA loci, with the most associated TCRs seen for DRB1 alleles and the fewest for HLA-C alleles. Compared with equally common non-associated chains, HLA-associated TCR beta chains in a later analysis were more clonally expanded and had lower generation probabilities. A cluster of highly shared sequence variants was judged likely to be a technical artifact of the sequencing pipeline. An earlier analysis of approximately 540 of the donors showed that most TCR beta V segments appeared in productive rearrangements either about 90% or about 30% of the time, which broadly matched IMGT annotations. A later genetic analysis associated a missense DCLRE1C variant with V-gene and J-gene trimming of TCR beta chains, and an independent cohort replicated the association. Only TCR beta chains were sequenced in this cohort, and the absence of alpha or paired-chain data limited detectable features. A further reported finding was that TCR beta sequences accurately predicted the HLA-A and HLA-B alleles for most subjects in the first cohort. CMV serostatus was the only immune exposure information available for the cohort. Because some donors lacked HLA typing at each locus, the association tests relied only on the typed subset. Linkage disequilibrium might explain the correlated functional status among segregating V segments, but an unknown experimental factor could not be ruled out. Most TCR sequences were observed very rarely across donors, whereas some public TCRs were present in many individuals. Roughly uniform sequencing depth across donors was assumed in presence/absence analyses, although this assumption may not hold. The authors suggested that the approach could potentially be generalized to other disease states and immunological phenotypes. According to a later genetic analysis, donors in an Asian-associated ancestry cluster had fewer N-insertions in productive TCRs than the roughly 670-donor mean. Some IMGT-functional V segments, including TRBV6-2 and TRBV6-3, could not be distinguished by the 87-base-pair reads and were therefore excluded.

Receptor libraries were prepared by the immunoSEQ multiplex PCR assay. For the multiplex PCR, a mixture combining 60 forward primers for TCR Vbeta segments and 13 reverse primers for TCR Jbeta segments was used. Amplification of the CDR3 region of rearranged TCR beta genes was performed with a multiplex PCR assay on genomic DNA. Amplified TCR beta libraries were sequenced as 87-base-pair reads on the Illumina HiSeq System. The original pipeline was this. A later analysis tallied tens of millions of unique TCR beta chains across the 700 or so repertoires, and about 10 million of those chains were shared by two or more donors. To remove PCR and sequencing errors, raw reads were error-corrected and collapsed into unique sequences using a nearest-neighbor algorithm that merged closely related sequences. Alignment of CDR3 sequences to IMGT reference sequences was used to assign V, D and J gene segments. For a sequence to be retained, a match of at least six nucleotides to both a V gene segment and a J gene segment was required. A rearrangement was called productive if the CDR3 had no stop codons and remained in frame with V and J, and every other rearrangement was called non-productive. CDR3 was defined according to IMGT convention as the region running from the second conserved V-encoded cysteine to the conserved J-encoded phenylalanine. In an earlier analysis of around 640 of the donors, sequences lacking an unambiguous match to a single V gene segment were excluded. In an earlier analysis of several hundred of the donors, V segments were called functional above 56.7% productive rearrangements and were called segregating when the between-donor standard deviation exceeded 5%. A statistical classification framework was built for diagnosing cytomegalovirus status from the catalog of TCR beta chain sequences. In a later analysis, V and J genes were assigned by comparing TCR nucleotide sequences against IMGT/GENE-DB human TR gene sequences. In a later analysis, CDR3 sequences and most-parsimonious VDJ recombination scenarios were assigned using the TCRdist pipeline. In a later analysis, each TCR beta chain was defined by its CDR3 amino acid sequence together with its V-gene family, and reads lacking a unique V-gene family were excluded. In a later analysis, fewer than 650 highly shared, low-generation-probability nucleotide sequences were removed to address suspected cross-contamination and a sequencing artifact. In a later analysis, a clonal expansion index was calculated for each public chain from normalized within-repertoire ranks of inferred template counts. Generation probabilities in a later analysis came from a VDJ recombination model fitted to out-of-frame rearrangements, and those results were checked against IGoR. In a later analysis, hypergeometric tests were used to score TCR-TCR, TCR-HLA and TCR-CMV co-occurrence, with a repertoire-size bias correction applied to TCR pairs. To estimate false discovery rates, a later analysis permuted the HLA or CMV assignments 20 times. In a later analysis, co-occurring TCRs were grouped using DBSCAN, and TCRdist sequence similarity was added for clustering within HLA-allele-positive subsets. For co-occurrence clustering, repertoires with fewer than 30,000 or more than 120,000 public chains were excluded, along with a handful of repertoires with anomalous nucleotide sharing. TCRdb's version of the immuneACCESS table is confined to in-frame rearrangements and falls short of the full clone set. An unresolved V gene accounts for under half of the shortfall where checked; the remainder is of unknown origin. That table supplies the V and J calls and clone size; D and trimming were determined from the DNA. The sample contains over 150,000 clones, more than 60% of them found a single time. Under 4.5% of the sample is in the top ten clones.

Looking up the germline V gene (reference sequence) yields CDR1 GTSNPN and CDR2 SVGIG. Measured from the cysteine to the phenylalanine, the CDR3 is 14 residues long. Only the CDR3 DNA is retained, 42 bases long and in frame from the first base. Trimming at the junction amounts to 6 bases on V and 1 base on J, and the germline ends lie 16 bases apart. The sequenced sample consisted of PBMCs. The chain couples TRBV30 to TRBJ2-7, and the D gene may be TRBD1, 6 bases matching. This receptor was identified in a woman aged 40 to 55 in good health and CMV-seronegative. The CDR3 protein is CACFPGAFSYEQYF. The nucleotide sequence is given as TGTGCCTGTTTCCCAGGGGCTTTTTCCTACGAGCAGTACTTC.